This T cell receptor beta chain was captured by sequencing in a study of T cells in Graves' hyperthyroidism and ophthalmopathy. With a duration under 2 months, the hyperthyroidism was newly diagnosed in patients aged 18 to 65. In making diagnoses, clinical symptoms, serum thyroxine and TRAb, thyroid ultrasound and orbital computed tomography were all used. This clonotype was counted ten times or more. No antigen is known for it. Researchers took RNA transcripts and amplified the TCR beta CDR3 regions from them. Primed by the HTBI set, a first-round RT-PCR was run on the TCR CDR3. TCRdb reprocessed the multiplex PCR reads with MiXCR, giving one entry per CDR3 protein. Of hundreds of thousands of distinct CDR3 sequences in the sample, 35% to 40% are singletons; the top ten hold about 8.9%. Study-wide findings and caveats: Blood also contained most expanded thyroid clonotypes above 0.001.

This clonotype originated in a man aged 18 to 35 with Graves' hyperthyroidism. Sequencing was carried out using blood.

The CDR3 nucleotides are TGTGCCAGCAGCCAAGATGGGGAGGTACATGAAAAACTGTTTTTT. Translation: CASSQDGEVHEKLFF. The V call is TRBV4-2, the J call TRBJ1-4; D ambiguous. Trimming stripped 0 bases from V and 6 bases from J, with 11 bases between. The CDR3 extends over 15 amino acids. Germline values: CDR1 LGHNA, CDR2 YNFKEQ.